This TCR beta chain was profiled in a study of shared clonotypes between healthy human individuals. Profiled with immunoSEQ multiplex PCR; TCRdb holds only in-frame clones, not every one. The sample includes over a million clones, about 76% of them seen just once. This clone has just one count. Its antigen remains unknown. Findings and caveats of the study: Sorted-subset samples were not fully sequenced, rarefaction indicated. Richness estimates generally favored naive over memory subsets.

The CDR3 extends over 13 amino acids. CDR1 SGHTA and CDR2 FQGNSA come from the germline V gene. V was clipped by 5 bases and J by 5 bases, with 12 bases between them. The sequenced material came from memory CD4+ T cells sorted from blood. The sample's subset: CD45RA-negative fraction. This receptor was identified in a man between 18 and 29 years old in good health. This chain connects TRBV7-2 to TRBJ2-5; D is tentatively TRBD1 or TRBD2 (5 bases each). DNA for the CDR3: TGTGCCAGCAGCCGGGACGTGCGGGAGACCCAGTACTTC. It specifies CASSRDVRETQYF.